This TCR beta chain was recorded in a study of cytomegalovirus exposure and HLA in healthy donors. Overall study findings and caveats: In a later analysis, TCR beta V- and J-gene trimming was associated with a missense DCLRE1C variant.

The count of this clone is one. Antigen: not known. The CDR3 length is 13 residues. V was trimmed by 4 bases and J by 0 bases, leaving 7 bases between them. Looked up from germline, CDR1 is MDHEN and CDR2 is SYDVKM. PCR employed 60 Vbeta and 13 Jbeta primers. The assay was immunoSEQ multiplex PCR, and TCRdb's table has in-frame clones only and misses some. The top ten clones hold around 0.27% of a sample with 200,000 or so clones, approximately 84% of them seen once. The clonotype originates from a boy under 18 in good health and CMV-seronegative. V usage is TRBV28 and J usage is TRBJ2-7; TRBD2 might be the D (6 bases). Specimen: PBMCs. CDR3 loop: CASSSGGSYEQYF. Written as DNA, the CDR3 is TGTGCCAGCAGTTCCGGGGGCTCCTACGAGCAGTACTTC.